This TCR beta chain was obtained from a study of cytomegalovirus exposure and HLA in healthy donors. Study as a whole: Out of around 360 genotyped donors, about 80% belonged to the Caucasian-associated ancestry cluster.

Germline values: CDR1 LGHNA, CDR2 YSLEER. Between the trimmed V and J ends, which lost 1 base and 0 bases, there was a span of 12 bases. This CDR3 has 16 residues. The study ran its PCR with 60 Vbeta and 13 Jbeta primers. TCRdb's copy holds only in-frame clones and misses some; the assay was immunoSEQ multiplex PCR. The sample contains approximately 76,000 clones, 65% to 75% of which appear only once. Whole-study results and caveats: A later analysis by the authors found several of the most significant clusters apparently linked to common viral pathogens. In an earlier analysis, about 87% or about 30%: the productive usage of most TCR beta V segments.

Worth noting for this clone: Antigen: not known.

What was sequenced was PBMCs. This receptor was identified in a woman between 40 and 50 years old in good health and CMV-seropositive. This chain joins TRBV4-3 and TRBJ1-1, with TRBD1 as a possible D gene (5 bases). The CDR3 DNA follows: TGCGCCAGCAGCCAAGTCGGGGGGGTAATGAACACTGAAGCTTTCTTT. It yields the protein CASSQVGGVMNTEAFF.